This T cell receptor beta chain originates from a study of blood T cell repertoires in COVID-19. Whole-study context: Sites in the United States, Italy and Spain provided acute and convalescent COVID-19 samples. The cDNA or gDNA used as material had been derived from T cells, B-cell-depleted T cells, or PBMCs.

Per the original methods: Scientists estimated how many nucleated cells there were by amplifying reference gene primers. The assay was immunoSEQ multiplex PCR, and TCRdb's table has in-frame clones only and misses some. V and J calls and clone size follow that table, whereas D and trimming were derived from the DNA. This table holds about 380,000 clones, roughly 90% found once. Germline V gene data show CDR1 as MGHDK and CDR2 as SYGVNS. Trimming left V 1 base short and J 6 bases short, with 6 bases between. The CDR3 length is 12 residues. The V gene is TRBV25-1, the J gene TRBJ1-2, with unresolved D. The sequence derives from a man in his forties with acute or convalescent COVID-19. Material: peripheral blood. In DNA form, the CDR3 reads TGTGCCAGCAGTGAATCACGGGATGGCTACACCTTC. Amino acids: CASSESRDGYTF.